The subject of this entry is one T cell receptor (beta chain). What it binds is not known. This specimen belongs to a study of graft-versus-host responses after intestinal transplantation. Turning to the study itself: Recipients obtained multivisceral, liver-intestinal, or isolated intestinal transplants. Study-wide results and caveats: Levels of circulating GvH clones at their peak were associated with early post-transplant HvG declines.

Assay used: immunoSEQ multiplex PCR; TCRdb lists only in-frame clones, some missing. The sample records approximately 46,000 clones, about 81% being singletons. V lost 3 bases and J lost 3, with 5 bases in between. The CDR3 consists of 12 residues. Germline-derived CDR1 and CDR2 are LNHDA and SQIVND (reference sequence). The chain joins TRBV19 to TRBJ1-2; D remains ambiguous. The sequenced sample was unstimulated CD4+ T cells sorted from spleen or lymph node cells, obtained before transplant. The clonotype comes from a human donor who was the organ donor for an intestinal transplant. CDR3 sequence (DNA): TGTGCCAGTAGTATCGAGGACTATGGCTACACCTTC. Protein product: CASSIEDYGYTF.